The 11 T cell receptor beta chains given below trace back to one sample, sequenced in a study of vaccination effects on CD4 cells after COVID-19. Assay: immunoSEQ multiplex PCR; the TCRdb copy retains only in-frame clones and omits some. The data hold about 45,000 clones, with around 70% observed a single time. Having been cultured for approximately ten days, the cells underwent CD4+ T cell isolation. BNT162b2 vaccine or mRNA-1273 vaccine was given to participants in two doses. For these TCRs, the target antigens are not known. Sequencing was performed on CD4+ T cells from PBMCs cultured without peptide, taken after COVID-19 vaccination. The receptor source for this set is a human donor who received a COVID-19 vaccine.

The gene calls are TRBV9 and TRBJ1-4; perhaps TRBD1 as D (5 bases). V lost 2 bases to trimming and J lost 6 bases, with 11 bases between them. CDR1 and CDR2 from the germline V gene are SGDLS and YYNGEE. The CDR3 length is 14 residues. The CDR3 spells CASSVGTVDEKLFF. CDR3 DNA sequence: TGTGCCAGCAGCGTCGGGACTGTGGATGAAAAACTGTTTTTT.

The chain has TRBV2 and TRBJ1-4, with a possible D match to TRBD1 (5 bases). This CDR3 comprises 13 residues. The V end lost 4 bases, the J end lost 6 bases, and 9 bases lay between the germline ends. CDR1 is SNHLY and CDR2 is FYNNEI in the germline V gene. As DNA, the CDR3 is TGTGCCAGCAGTGGCGGGACCTATGAAAAACTGTTTTTT. Translation gives CASSGGTYEKLFF.

This clone was observed once. The chain carries TRBV25-1 and TRBJ2-3; no firm D call. Germline V CDR1 and CDR2: MGHDK, SYGVNS. CDR3 length: 15 residues. Trimming pared 4 bases from V and 2 bases from J, leaving 13 bases between. CDR3: CASSGRIQYTDTQYF. CDR3 nucleotides: TGTGCCAGCAGTGGGCGGATTCAGTACACAGATACGCAGTATTTT.

This sequence joins TRBV24-1 and TRBJ2-2; 10 bases agree with TRBD2. The CDR3 extends over 14 amino acids. Per the germline V gene, CDR1 is KGHDR and CDR2 is SFDVKD. V lost 10 bases and J lost 5; bases outside the gene matches: 6. The chain's CDR3 is CATGGLAETGELFF. The CDR3 bases are TGTGCCACGGGTGGACTAGCGGAGACCGGGGAGCTGTTTTTT.

V is TRBV2 and J is TRBJ1-2; 8 nucleotides agree with TRBD1. Germline V CDR1 and CDR2: SNHLY, FYNNEI. Trimming took 5 bases from V and 6 from J; bases not matched to a gene: 5. This CDR3 contains 13 residues. As DNA, the CDR3 is TGTGCCAGCAGTTACAGGGGGTTGGATGGCTACACCTTC. It encodes CASSYRGLDGYTF.

The rearrangement uses TRBV3-1 (or the pseudogene TRBV3-2) and TRBJ1-4; a possible D gene is TRBD1 (5 bases). The germline V gene has CDR1 LGHDT and CDR2 YNNKEL (reference sequence). The length of the CDR3 is 15 residues. Trimming took 1 base from V and 2 from J, leaving 8 bases between them. Here the CDR3 DNA reads TGTGCCAGCAGCCAAGGGCCAGGGACTAATGAAAAACTGTTTTTT. This gives the protein CASSQGPGTNEKLFF.

This clone appeared a few times. The J gene is TRBJ1-1, the V gene TRBV5-1; D is ambiguous. Trimming cost V 0 bases and J 1 base, with 13 bases left between them. Per germline, CDR1 SGHRS and CDR2 YFSETQ. There are 16 residues in the CDR3. CDR3 nucleotides: TGCGCCAGCAGCTTGGAATATGGGGTCCAGAACACTGAAGCTTTCTTT. As protein: CASSLEYGVQNTEAFF.

Relative to its sample, this clone is medium-sized. V gene TRBV12-3 or TRBV12-4 combines with J gene TRBJ2-7; the match to TRBD2 covers 15 bases. The CDR3 runs to 13 residues. J gave up 11 bases and V 5 bases, and 4 bases lay outside the gene matches. The CDR3 coding sequence is TGTGCCAGCAGTGGTGGGACTAGCGGGAGGAAGTACTTC. Translating it yields CASSGGTSGRKYF.

The chain employs TRBV5-1 and TRBJ2-3; D uncertain. CDR1 SGHRS and CDR2 YFSETQ come from the germline V gene. Deletions cut 0 bases from V and 4 bases from J, with 3 bases between. The CDR3 length is 12 residues. CDR3 coding DNA: TGCGCCAGCAGCTTGGTTGCAGATACGCAGTATTTT. The encoded protein is CASSLVADTQYF. Looking up the rest from reference TRBV5-1 and TRBJ2-3 gives the full variable domain: KAGVTQTPRYLIKTRGQQVTLSCSPISGHRSVSWYQQTPGQGLQFLFEYFSETQRNKGNFPGRFSGRQFSNSRSEMNVSTLELGDSALYLCASSLVADTQYFGPGTRLTVL.

This clone was detected a few times. The V call is TRBV4-1, the J call TRBJ2-5; D not certain. The CDR3 totals 15 residues. Germline V CDR1 and CDR2: MGHRA, YSYEKL. V lost 0 bases to trimming and J lost 9 bases, with 17 bases between them. The CDR3 nucleotides are TGCGCCAGCAGCCAAGAATTTGGCCAGACCAGAGCCCAGTACTTC. Translated, it gives CASSQEFGQTRAQYF.

The chain carries TRBV18 and TRBJ1-1, with D possibly TRBD1 on 5 matching bases. The CDR3 is made up of 14 amino acids. Deletions cut 2 bases from V and 4 bases from J, with 11 bases between. CDR1 is KGHSH and CDR2 is LQKENI in the germline V gene. CDR3 protein: CASSPAGWSTEAFF. CDR3 sequence (DNA): TGTGCCAGCTCACCAGCAGGGTGGAGCACTGAAGCTTTCTTT.